The entry that follows covers one T cell receptor beta chain sequence. These data originate in a study of T cell changes during pregnancy in multiple sclerosis. CDR3 length: 16 amino acids. J gave up 8 bases and V 6 bases, and 16 bases lay outside the gene matches. CDR1 MNHEY and CDR2 SMNVEV come from the germline V gene (reference sequence). The table came from immunoSEQ multiplex PCR; TCRdb's copy has only in-frame clones and leaves some out. The sample yields about 40,000 clones, more than 85% seen once. The source material was CD8+ T cells from peripheral blood mononuclear cells, sampled in the third trimester of pregnancy. V usage is TRBV27 and J usage is TRBJ1-2; 9 bases are a match to TRBD1. The receptor's source is a female donor with multiple sclerosis, enrolled in a pregnancy study. Here the CDR3 reads CASRKFIDRGSEGYTF. Written as DNA, the CDR3 is TGTGCCAGCAGGAAGTTTATAGACAGGGGGTCAGAGGGCTACACCTTC.